Presented here are 28 T cell receptor beta chains from one specimen sequenced in a study of blood T cell repertoires in COVID-19. The table came from immunoSEQ multiplex PCR; TCRdb's copy has only in-frame clones and leaves some out. The sample gives more than 70,000 clones, 75% to 90% of which show up once; over 9% is in the top ten. Material: peripheral blood. Receptors originate from a woman in her 70s with acute or convalescent COVID-19.

V is TRBV10-3 and J is TRBJ2-1; 10 bases agree with TRBD2. This CDR3 comprises 12 residues. Trimming cost V 9 bases and J 7 bases; bases outside gene matches: 3. Germline assignment: CDR1 ENHRY and CDR2 SYGVKD. Here the CDR3 reads CAMGLANNEQFF. CDR3 in DNA: TGTGCCATGGGACTAGCGAATAATGAGCAGTTCTTC.

The V call is TRBV5-1, the J call TRBJ2-7, with D perhaps matching TRBD2 (6 bases). V dropped 2 bases and J dropped 2 bases, with 14 bases sitting between them. This CDR3 has 15 amino acids. CDR1 is SGHRS, CDR2 YFSETQ, per germline. CDR3 region: CASSFVVGGTYEQYF. The CDR3 nucleotides are TGCGCCAGCAGCTTCGTAGTAGGCGGGACCTACGAGCAGTACTTC.

This chain links TRBV28 with TRBJ1-6; D possibly corresponds to TRBD1 (5 bases). Germline assignment: CDR1 MDHEN and CDR2 SYDVKM. CDR3 length: 15 residues. V lost 4 bases and J lost 4, with 11 bases in between. CDR3 in amino acids: CASSSITGYNSPLHF. CDR3 DNA sequence: TGTGCCAGCAGTTCTATCACAGGTTATAATTCACCCCTCCACTTT.

The genes are TRBV12-3 or TRBV12-4 and TRBJ1-2; maybe TRBD1 (5 bases). Between the trimmed V and J ends, which lost 5 bases and 4 bases, there was a span of 11 bases. The CDR3 runs to 13 residues. CDR3 protein: CASSPGGIYGYTF. CDR3 sequence (DNA): TGTGCCAGCAGTCCGGGGGGGATCTATGGCTACACCTTC.

This clone was found a few times. The J gene is TRBJ1-1, the V gene TRBV4-3, with D possibly being TRBD1 (5 bases). Trimming took off 0 bases at V and 5 bases at J, with 13 bases between the two ends. CDR3 size: 15 residues. Germline assignment: CDR1 LGHNA and CDR2 YSLEER. CDR3 bases: TGCGCCAGCAGCCAAGAGGTAGGGACTTTTACTGAAGCTTTCTTT. Translated, it gives CASSQEVGTFTEAFF.

The chain is built from TRBV6-4 and TRBJ1-5; D not certain. Trimming took off 6 bases at V and 2 bases at J, with 17 bases between the two ends. This CDR3 has 16 amino acids. Germline CDR1 MRHNA, CDR2 SNTAGT. The CDR3 protein is CASSIRGGEGNQPQHF. CDR3 in DNA: TGTGCCAGCAGCATACGAGGCGGAGAGGGCAATCAGCCCCAGCATTTT.

The chain uses TRBV19 and TRBJ1-4; D is possibly TRBD1 (6 bases). The CDR3 consists of 13 residues. Germline V gives CDR1 LNHDA, CDR2 SQIVND (reference sequence). V lost 5 bases to trimming and J lost 8 bases, with 12 bases between them. The CDR3 loop is CASSYLTGEKLFF. CDR3 bases: TGTGCCAGTAGTTACCTCACAGGGGAAAAACTGTTTTTT.

The chain is built from TRBV30 and TRBJ2-1, with TRBD2 as a possible D gene (6 bases). CDR1 is GTSNPN and CDR2 is SVGIG in the germline V gene (reference sequence). The CDR3 is made up of 15 amino acids. V gave up 4 bases and J gave up 5 bases, with 18 bases separating them. The CDR3 here is CAWNLEGTGNNEQFF. The DNA of the CDR3 is TGTGCCTGGAATTTGGAGGGTACGGGCAACAATGAGCAGTTCTTC. The variable domain in full, completed from reference TRBV30 and TRBJ2-1, reads SQTIHQWPATLVQPVGSPLSLECTVEGTSNPNLYWYRQAAGRGLQLLFYSVGIGQISSEVPQNLSASRPQDRQFILSSKKLLLSDSGFYLCAWNLEGTGNNEQFFGPGTRLTVL.

The genes are TRBV29-1 and TRBJ2-3; D is unresolved. V was clipped by 6 bases and J by 2 bases, with 12 bases between them. The CDR3 covers 13 residues. CDR1 is SQVTM and CDR2 is ANQGSEA in the germline V gene. CDR3 protein: CSVETVSTDTQYF. DNA of the CDR3: TGCAGCGTGGAAACGGTGTCCACAGATACGCAGTATTTT.

This clone is a singleton in its sample. The chain is built from TRBV18 and TRBJ2-7; no reliable D call. The CDR3 contains 13 residues. Germline CDR1 and CDR2: KGHSH and LQKENI. Trimming cost V 5 bases and J 1 base, with 9 bases left between them. The CDR3, as DNA: TGTGCCAGCTCATCAGAACTATCCTACGAGCAGTACTTC. Its translation: CASSSELSYEQYF.

The rearrangement links TRBV5-1 to TRBJ2-7; TRBD2 matches 7 bases. The CDR3 spans 15 residues. Germline trimming cut 2 bases from V and 2 bases from J; bases unmatched to any gene: 7. Germline V gene sequence: CDR1 SGHRS, CDR2 YFSETQ. CDR3 sequence: CASSLAGIDPYEQYF. CDR3 nucleotide sequence: TGCGCCAGCAGCTTAGCGGGGATCGACCCCTACGAGCAGTACTTC. Combining the CDR3 with reference TRBV5-1 and TRBJ2-7 gives the whole variable domain KAGVTQTPRYLIKTRGQQVTLSCSPISGHRSVSWYQQTPGQGLQFLFEYFSETQRNKGNFPGRFSGRQFSNSRSEMNVSTLELGDSALYLCASSLAGIDPYEQYFGPGTRLTVT.

This sequence joins TRBV27 and TRBJ2-5, with TRBD2 as a possible D gene (7 bases). CDR3 length: 14 residues. Per germline, CDR1 MNHEY and CDR2 SMNVEV (reference sequence). V dropped 7 bases and J dropped 4 bases, with 16 bases sitting between them. The CDR3 sequence is CASNRGAEGETQYF. The CDR3 DNA sequence: TGTGCCAGCAATCGGGGGGCTGAGGGAGAGACCCAGTACTTC.

DNA for the CDR3: TGTGCCAGCAGATTGGGACAGGGGATTGGAGCTTTCTTT. This translates into CASRLGQGIGAFF. The V and J genes are TRBV12-3 or TRBV12-4 and TRBJ1-1, with 10 bases matching TRBD1. Unmatched junction bases numbered 8, after V lost 6 bases and J lost 10 bases. CDR3 length: 13 amino acids.

V gene TRBV5-6 combines with J gene TRBJ1-2; D gene unclear. The CDR3 is 12 residues long. The V and J ends lost 5 bases and 6 bases respectively, with 11 bases between them. The germline gives CDR1 SGHDT, CDR2 YYEEEE. The CDR3 DNA is TGTGCCAGCAGTCAAAGTGTAGATGGCTACACCTTC. Its translation is CASSQSVDGYTF.

This sequence joins TRBV3-1 (or the pseudogene TRBV3-2) and TRBJ2-7; TRBD2 aligns across 13 bases. Germline CDR1 LGHDT, CDR2 YNNKEL (reference sequence). The CDR3 extends over 15 amino acids. The ends lost 4 bases at V and 9 bases at J; junction bases unmatched: 9. This chain's CDR3 is CASSPRTSGGSRQYF. The CDR3 coding sequence is TGTGCCAGCAGCCCTCGGACTAGCGGGGGTTCCCGGCAGTACTTC.

The chain carries TRBV6-5 and TRBJ2-1; the D gene is possibly TRBD1 (6 bases). This CDR3 has 14 residues. V was pared by 7 bases and J by 4 bases, with 14 bases between. Germline V lookup: CDR1 MNHEY, CDR2 SVGAGI. In DNA form, the CDR3 reads TGTGCCAGCAAACAACCAGACAGGTACAATGAGCAGTTCTTC. It encodes CASKQPDRYNEQFF.

This chain joins TRBV6-5 and TRBJ1-1; 7 positions match TRBD1. The ends lost 2 bases at V and 2 bases at J; junction bases unmatched: 5. Germline loops: CDR1 MNHEY, CDR2 SVGAGI. The CDR3 loop spans 15 amino acids. CDR3 sequence: CASSYAGTVNTEAFF. CDR3 bases: TGTGCCAGCAGTTACGCCGGGACAGTTAACACTGAAGCTTTCTTT.

This chain joins TRBV11-3 and TRBJ2-1; 8 nucleotides match TRBD2. V lost 3 bases, J lost 6 bases, and 4 bases stayed unmatched. Per the germline V gene, CDR1 is SGHNT and CDR2 is YENEEA. The CDR3 contains 14 residues. The CDR3, as DNA: TGTGCCAGCAGCTTTAGCGGGGCGGGCAATGAGCAGTTCTTC. It specifies CASSFSGAGNEQFF.

The genes are TRBV27 and TRBJ1-2; maybe TRBD1 (5 bases). CDR3 length equals 13 residues. With 6 bases removed from V and 2 bases from J, the gap between germline ends came to 10 bases. Germline V gene sequence: CDR1 MNHEY, CDR2 SMNVEV (reference sequence). CDR3 residues: CASSDSPNYGYTF. CDR3 sequence (DNA): TGTGCCAGCAGCGACAGCCCAAACTATGGCTACACCTTC.

J is TRBJ2-5 and V is TRBV5-1; D remains ambiguous. This CDR3 spans 15 amino acids. Germline CDR1 and CDR2: SGHRS and YFSETQ. V shed 0 bases and J shed 7 bases, with 16 bases lying between them. Here the CDR3 reads CASSLEVGGTGTQYF. CDR3 nucleotide sequence: TGCGCCAGCAGCTTGGAAGTTGGCGGTACTGGGACCCAGTACTTC.

The genes are TRBV7-2 and TRBJ1-1; D gene uncertain. The germline V gene encodes CDR1 SGHTA and CDR2 FQGNSA. Between the trimmed V and J ends, which lost 1 base and 1 base, there was a span of 7 bases. This CDR3 is 14 amino acids long. The CDR3 region is CASSLGAGNTEAFF. The CDR3 coding sequence is TGTGCCAGCAGCTTAGGGGCGGGGAACACTGAAGCTTTCTTT.

This chain connects TRBV5-5 to TRBJ1-5; D is undetermined. Trimming shortened V by 0 bases and J by 0 bases, and 7 bases separated the two germline ends. The CDR3 sequence is 15 residues long. The germline CDR1 and CDR2 sequences are SGHKS and YYEKEE (reference sequence). The CDR3 DNA sequence: TGTGCCAGCAGCTTGGGAGGGTATAGCAATCAGCCCCAGCATTTT. It yields the protein CASSLGGYSNQPQHF. The variable domain in full, with the rest retrieved from reference TRBV5-5 and TRBJ1-5, is DAGVTQSPTHLIKTRGQQVTLRCSPISGHKSVSWYQQVLGQGPQFIFQYYEKEERGRGNFPDRFSARQFPNYSSELNVNALLLGDSALYLCASSLGGYSNQPQHFGDGTRLSIL.

The rearrangement uses TRBV3-1 (or the pseudogene TRBV3-2) and TRBJ2-1; 9 nucleotides align to TRBD2. The CDR3 runs 15 residues. The V and J ends lost 4 bases and 4 bases, in that order; junction bases with no gene match: 5. Germline assignment: CDR1 LGHDT and CDR2 YNNKEL (reference sequence). CDR3 nucleotide sequence: TGTGCCAGCAGCCCTGGACTAGCGAGTTACAATGAGCAGTTCTTC. Protein sequence: CASSPGLASYNEQFF.

The table lists this clone with many counts. The chain combines TRBV20-1 with TRBJ2-3; D gene uncertain. Germline V CDR1 and CDR2: DFQATT, SNEGSKA (reference sequence). CDR3 size: 14 residues. V lost 3 bases to trimming and J lost 1 base, with 11 bases between them. CDR3 coding DNA: TGCAGTGCTAGTTGGCTAGTTGGCACAGATACGCAGTATTTT. Its translation: CSASWLVGTDTQYF.

This chain links TRBV5-8 with TRBJ2-1; 8 bases match TRBD2. The CDR3 spans 16 residues. Germline CDR1 SGHTS, CDR2 YDEGEE. V gave up 0 bases and J gave up 2 bases; unmatched junction bases: 4. CDR3 loop: CASSLAVAGPYNEQFF. The CDR3 DNA reads as TGTGCCAGCAGCTTGGCCGTAGCGGGGCCCTACAATGAGCAGTTCTTC.

The chain is built from TRBV12-3 or TRBV12-4 and TRBJ1-5, with D maybe TRBD1 (6 bases). This CDR3 has 13 amino acids. Trimming cost V 4 bases and J 6 bases, with 10 bases left between them. CDR3 residues: CASSSGARQPQHF. In DNA form, the CDR3 reads TGTGCCAGCAGTTCAGGGGCCCGTCAGCCCCAGCATTTT.

In this sample, this clone turned up once. The V call is TRBV28, the J call TRBJ2-7; TRBD1 matches 7 bases. Germline CDR1 and CDR2: MDHEN and SYDVKM. CDR3 size: 15 residues. Losses at the gene ends were 5 bases for V and 2 bases for J; bases not matched to a gene: 9. The CDR3 nucleotides are TGTGCCAGCAGTCCCAGGACAGGAGGTCCCTACGAGCAGTACTTC. It is translated as CASSPRTGGPYEQYF.

This clone was observed a handful of times. The chain employs TRBV7-2 and TRBJ2-7, with a possible D match to TRBD1 (5 bases). The CDR3 extends over 15 amino acids. The V end was cut by 7 bases, the J end by 6 bases, with 22 bases between. Germline V gene sequence: CDR1 SGHTA, CDR2 FQGNSA. The CDR3 DNA sequence: TGTGCCAGCATTTCGATTACAGGATCGAGAGGCGAGCAGTACTTC. As protein: CASISITGSRGEQYF.